Sequencing of this TCR beta chain was carried out in a study of cytomegalovirus exposure and HLA in healthy donors. 13 Jbeta primers and 60 Vbeta primers were used for the PCR. TCRdb keeps only in-frame clones here, not all; method: immunoSEQ multiplex PCR. The repertoire holds 130,000 or so clones, roughly 74% seen once, with about 3.5% in the top ten. This CDR3 is 13 amino acids long. CDR1 SQVTM and CDR2 ANQGSEA come from the germline V gene. Sequencing used PBMCs. The J gene is TRBJ1-2, the V gene TRBV29-1; TRBD1 might be the D (6 bases). The receptor was derived from a man aged 35-49 years in good health and CMV-seronegative. The chain's CDR3 is CRVDRNIARGYTF. The CDR3 DNA reads TGCAGAGTAGACAGGAATATCGCTCGAGGCTACACCTTC.